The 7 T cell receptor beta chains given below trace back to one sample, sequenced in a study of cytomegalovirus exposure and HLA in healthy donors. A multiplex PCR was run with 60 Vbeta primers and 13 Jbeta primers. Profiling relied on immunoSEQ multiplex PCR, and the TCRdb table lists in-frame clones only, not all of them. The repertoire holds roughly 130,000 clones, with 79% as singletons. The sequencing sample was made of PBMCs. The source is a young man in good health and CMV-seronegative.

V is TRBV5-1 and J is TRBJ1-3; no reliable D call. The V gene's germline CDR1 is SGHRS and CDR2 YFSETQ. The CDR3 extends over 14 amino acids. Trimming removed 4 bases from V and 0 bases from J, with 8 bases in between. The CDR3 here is CASSPEGSGNTIYF. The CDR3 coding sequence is TGCGCCAGCAGCCCGGAGGGCTCTGGAAACACCATATATTTT.

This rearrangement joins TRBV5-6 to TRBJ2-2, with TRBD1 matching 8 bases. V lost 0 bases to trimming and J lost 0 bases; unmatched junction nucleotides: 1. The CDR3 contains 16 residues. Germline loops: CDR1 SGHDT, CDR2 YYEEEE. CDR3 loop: CASSLVGQANTGELFF. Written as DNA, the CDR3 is TGTGCCAGCAGCTTGGTGGGACAGGCGAACACCGGGGAGCTGTTTTTT. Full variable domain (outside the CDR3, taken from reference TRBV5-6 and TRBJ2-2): DAGVTQSPTHLIKTRGQQVTLRCSPKSGHDTVSWYQQALGQGPQFIFQYYEEEERQRGNFPDRFSGHQFPNYSSELNVNALLLGDSALYLCASSLVGQANTGELFFGEGSRLTVL.

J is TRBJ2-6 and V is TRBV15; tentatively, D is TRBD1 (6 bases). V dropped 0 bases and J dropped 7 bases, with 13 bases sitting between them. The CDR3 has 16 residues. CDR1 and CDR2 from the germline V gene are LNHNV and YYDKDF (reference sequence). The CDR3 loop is CATSRDQGTGANVLTF. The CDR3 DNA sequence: TGTGCCACCAGCAGAGATCAGGGGACCGGCGCCAACGTCCTGACTTTC.

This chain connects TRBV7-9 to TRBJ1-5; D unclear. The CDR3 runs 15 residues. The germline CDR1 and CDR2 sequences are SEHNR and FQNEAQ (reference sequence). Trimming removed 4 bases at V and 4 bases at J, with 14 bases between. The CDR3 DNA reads TGTGCCAGCAGCTATAGTTGGGCGGGGAATCAGCCCCAGCATTTT. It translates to CASSYSWAGNQPQHF.

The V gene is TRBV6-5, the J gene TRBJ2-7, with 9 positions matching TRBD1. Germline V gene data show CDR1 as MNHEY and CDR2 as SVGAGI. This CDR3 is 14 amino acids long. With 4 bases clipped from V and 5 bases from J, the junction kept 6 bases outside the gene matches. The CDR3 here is CASSFGRTGDEQYF. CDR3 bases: TGTGCCAGCAGTTTTGGGCGGACAGGGGACGAGCAGTACTTC.

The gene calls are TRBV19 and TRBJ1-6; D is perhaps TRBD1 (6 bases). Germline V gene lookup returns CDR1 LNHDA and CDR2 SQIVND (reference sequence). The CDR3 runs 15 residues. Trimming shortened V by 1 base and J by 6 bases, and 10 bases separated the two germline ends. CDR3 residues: CASSIAAGVNSPLHF. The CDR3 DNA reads TGTGCCAGTAGTATAGCGGCAGGGGTTAATTCACCCCTCCACTTT.

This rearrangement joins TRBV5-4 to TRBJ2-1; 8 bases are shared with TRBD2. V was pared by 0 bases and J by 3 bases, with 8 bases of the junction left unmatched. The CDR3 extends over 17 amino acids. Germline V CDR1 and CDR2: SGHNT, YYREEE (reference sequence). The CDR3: CASSLAGGGPGYNEQFF. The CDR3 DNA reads TGTGCCAGCAGCTTGGCAGGCGGGGGGCCGGGCTACAATGAGCAGTTCTTC.